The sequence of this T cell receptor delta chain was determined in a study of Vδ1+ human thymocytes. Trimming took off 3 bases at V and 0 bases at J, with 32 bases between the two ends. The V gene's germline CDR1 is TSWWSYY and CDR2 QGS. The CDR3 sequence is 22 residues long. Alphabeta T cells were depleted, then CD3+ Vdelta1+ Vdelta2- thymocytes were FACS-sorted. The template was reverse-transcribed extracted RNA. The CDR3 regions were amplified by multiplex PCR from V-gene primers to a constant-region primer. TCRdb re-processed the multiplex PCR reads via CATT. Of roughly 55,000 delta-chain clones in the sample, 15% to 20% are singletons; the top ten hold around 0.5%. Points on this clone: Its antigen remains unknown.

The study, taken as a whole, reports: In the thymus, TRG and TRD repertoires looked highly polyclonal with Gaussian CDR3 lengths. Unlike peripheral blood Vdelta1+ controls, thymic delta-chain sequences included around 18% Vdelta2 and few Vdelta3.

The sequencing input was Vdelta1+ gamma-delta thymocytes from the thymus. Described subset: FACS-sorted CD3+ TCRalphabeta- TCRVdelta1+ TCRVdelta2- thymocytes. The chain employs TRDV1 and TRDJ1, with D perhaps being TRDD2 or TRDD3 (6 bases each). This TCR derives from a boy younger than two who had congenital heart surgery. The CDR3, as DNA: TGTGCTCTTGGGGACCTCGATCCCTCCTACGGATACTGGAGTACCTACACCGATAAACTCATCTTT. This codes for CALGDLDPSYGYWSTYTDKLIF.